The rows below give T cell receptor beta chains drawn from one sample of a study of shared clonotypes between healthy human individuals. Here immunoSEQ multiplex PCR was the method, and the copy in TCRdb shows in-frame clones only, minus some. Among 600,000 to 800,000 clones listed, roughly 72% were seen once. The specimen was memory CD4+ T cells sorted from blood. These receptors came from a woman in her thirties in good health. The CDR3 runs from the conserved cysteine through the conserved F or W. D genes are given only for firm matches. Size is stated for part of the rows, as once, few or many counts, or as a class when the clone is expanded.

len	d_gene	v_gene	j_gene	abundance	CDR3nt	CDR3aa
16	-	TRBV11-2	TRBJ1-3	-	TGTGCCAGCAGCTTAGGCAGCCGGCACTCTGGAAACACCATATATTTT	CASSLGSRHSGNTIYF
15	-	TRBV9	TRBJ1-3	-	TGTGCCAGCAGCGTCGATCGACTTACTGGAAACACCATATATTTT	CASSVDRLTGNTIYF
15	-	TRBV4-1	TRBJ2-2	-	TGCGCCAGCAGCCAAGTGGGACTCCCCGCCGGGGAGCTGTTTTTT	CASSQVGLPAGELFF
17	TRBD2	TRBV7-3	TRBJ2-3	few	TGTGCCAGCAGCACTGGTTCTAGCGGAACTAGCACAGATACGCAGTATTTT	CASSTGSSGTSTDTQYF
13	-	TRBV29-1	TRBJ1-1	-	TGCAGCGTTGAAAGGGGGGTGAACACTGAAGCTTTCTTT	CSVERGVNTEAFF
13	-	TRBV2	TRBJ2-1	-	TGTGCCAGCAGGGAGCGAGAATACAATGAGCAGTTCTTC	CASREREYNEQFF
16	-	TRBV5-1	TRBJ2-7	-	TGCGCCAGCAGCTTGGGTGGTCTTGGGGCCCCCTACGAGCAGTACTTC	CASSLGGLGAPYEQYF
14	-	TRBV5-1	TRBJ2-3	-	TGCGCCAGCAGCTTCTCGACTAGCACAGATACGCAGTATTTT	CASSFSTSTDTQYF
15	TRBD2	TRBV7-6	TRBJ2-7	-	TGTGCCAGCAGCAAAACTAGCGGGGAGCGCTACGAGCAGTACTTC	CASSKTSGERYEQYF
11	-	TRBV5-1	TRBJ2-1	once	TGCGCCAGCAGCTTTGGGCAACAGCAGTTCTTC	CASSFGQQQFF
15	-	TRBV28	TRBJ1-4	-	TGTGCCAGCAAGTCGTTCCGGGGGGTCAAAGAAAAACTGTTTTTT	CASKSFRGVKEKLFF
18	TRBD2	TRBV9	TRBJ2-3	-	TGTGCCAGCAGCCCCAGGCCCCCTAGCGGGAGTGGCACAGATACGCAGTATTTT	CASSPRPPSGSGTDTQYF
11	-	TRBV20-1	TRBJ2-1	-	TGCAGTGCCAGGGGTTACGGTGAGCAGTTCTTC	CSARGYGEQFF
14	-	TRBV7-2	TRBJ2-7	many	TGTGCCAGCAGCCCCTACCGACAGGTCTACGAGCAGTACTTC	CASSPYRQVYEQYF
15	-	TRBV5-8	TRBJ1-5	few	TGTGCCAGCAGCTTGGAGGGAATGAGCAATCAGCCCCAGCATTTT	CASSLEGMSNQPQHF
12	-	TRBV27	TRBJ1-5	-	TGTGCCAGCGGGACTAGCAATCAGCCCCAGCATTTT	CASGTSNQPQHF
16	-	TRBV19	TRBJ1-3	-	TGTGCCAGTAGTATTCTAGACAGCGACGCTGGAAACACCATATATTTT	CASSILDSDAGNTIYF
19	-	TRBV18	TRBJ2-6	once	TGTGCCAGCTCACCACGGGGACAGCTGCTAGCGGACGGGGCCAACGTCCTGACTTTC	CASSPRGQLLADGANVLTF
14	TRBD1	TRBV5-8	TRBJ1-2	-	TGTGCCAGCAGCACACAGGGGCTGAGGTATGGCTACACCTTC	CASSTQGLRYGYTF
14	-	TRBV7-8	TRBJ1-4	-	TGTGCCAGCAGTCCAGGGTCGAGTAATGAAAAACTGTTTTTT	CASSPGSSNEKLFF
16	-	TRBV5-1	TRBJ1-3	-	TGCGCCAGCAGCTTGGAGGCCGCCCGCTCTGGAAACACCATATATTTT	CASSLEAARSGNTIYF
13	-	TRBV6-1	TRBJ1-5	-	TGTGCCAGCAGTACTGGGCCTTATCAGCCCCAGCATTTT	CASSTGPYQPQHF
13	-	TRBV4-1	TRBJ2-3	-	TGCGCCAGCAGCCATGTAGGGTCAGATACGCAGTATTTT	CASSHVGSDTQYF
14	-	TRBV5-1	TRBJ1-1	-	TGCGCCAGCAGCCAGACAAGTTCCAACACTGAAGCTTTCTTT	CASSQTSSNTEAFF
16	-	TRBV5-6	TRBJ2-3	many	TGTGCCAGCAGCTGGGGTTCTGGTACTAGCACAGATACGCAGTATTTT	CASSWGSGTSTDTQYF
13	-	TRBV18	TRBJ2-7	-	TGTGCCAGCTCAGCCCCCCAGGGGAACGAGCAGTACTTC	CASSAPQGNEQYF
13	TRBD1	TRBV7-9	TRBJ1-2	-	TGTGCCAGCAGCGCACAGGGGGTTGGAGGCTACACCTTC	CASSAQGVGGYTF
13	-	TRBV4-1	TRBJ1-1	-	TGCGCCAGCAGCCAAGACAGGGGAACCGAAGCTTTCTTT	CASSQDRGTEAFF
15	TRBD1	TRBV2	TRBJ1-1	-	TGTGCCAGCAGAGGGGACAGGGCCGGGGACACTGAAGCTTTCTTT	CASRGDRAGDTEAFF
14	TRBD2	TRBV28	TRBJ2-7	-	TGTGCCAGCAGTTTGTGGGGAGGGGCGTACGAGCAGTACTTC	CASSLWGGAYEQYF
16	-	TRBV6-6	TRBJ1-5	-	TGTGCCAGCAGTACGCTTGGGTGGGTGGGCACGGAGCCCCAGCATTTT	CASSTLGWVGTEPQHF
17	TRBD1	TRBV11-2	TRBJ2-1	once	TGTGCCAGCAGCTTAGAGCCTGGAGGACAGGGGATGAATGAGCAGTTCTTC	CASSLEPGGQGMNEQFF
14	TRBD2	TRBV11-2	TRBJ2-1	few	TGTGCCAGCAGTCTAGCGGGAGGGTACAATGAGCAGTTCTTC	CASSLAGGYNEQFF
13	TRBD1	TRBV2	TRBJ1-5	-	TGTGCCAGCACCCGGGACAGGGAACAGCCCCAGCATTTT	CASTRDREQPQHF
15	-	TRBV6-5	TRBJ1-5	-	TGTGCCAGCAGTTACTCCCTTGATAGCAATCAGCCCCAGCATTTT	CASSYSLDSNQPQHF
14	-	TRBV2	TRBJ1-1	few	TGTGCCAGCAGTCCCGGGACGGGGAACACTGAAGCTTTCTTT	CASSPGTGNTEAFF
14	-	TRBV5-1	TRBJ2-2	-	TGCGCCAGCAGCTTGGTGTCCGCCACCGGGGAGCTGTTTTTT	CASSLVSATGELFF
15	TRBD1	TRBV5-1	TRBJ1-1	few	TGCGCCAGCAGGCTAACCCAGGGGGCGCGGACTGAAGCTTTCTTT	CASRLTQGARTEAFF
13	-	TRBV4-1	TRBJ1-1	-	TGCGCCAGCAGCCAAGTGGGGGGAATTGAAGCTTTCTTT	CASSQVGGIEAFF
16	-	TRBV18	TRBJ1-1	-	TGTGCCAGCTCACCACAGGGGCGGGGGAGGAACACTGAAGCTTTCTTT	CASSPQGRGRNTEAFF
19	-	TRBV19	TRBJ2-6	-	TGTGCCAGTAGTCCCCTGGGAAGGCTGGCTAGGTCTGGGGCCAACGTCCTGACTTTC	CASSPLGRLARSGANVLTF
15	TRBD1	TRBV5-4	TRBJ2-5	-	TGTGCCAGCAGCCCCCCCGGACAGGGCCAAGAGACCCAGTACTTC	CASSPPGQGQETQYF
15	TRBD2	TRBV11-3	TRBJ2-1	-	TGTGCCAGCAGCTACTCTAGCGGGACCTACAATGAGCAGTTCTTC	CASSYSSGTYNEQFF
16	TRBD2	TRBV28	TRBJ2-1	-	TGTGCCAGCAGTTCTAGACTAGCGGGATCCTACAATGAGCAGTTCTTC	CASSSRLAGSYNEQFF
15	TRBD1	TRBV5-5	TRBJ1-5	-	TGTGCCAGCAGCCGGACAGGAGGGTTCGATCAGCCCCAGCATTTT	CASSRTGGFDQPQHF
14	TRBD2	TRBV5-1	TRBJ2-3	-	TGCGCCAGCATGTCGACGGGAGGGACAGATACGCAGTATTTT	CASMSTGGTDTQYF
23	-	TRBV21-1	TRBJ2-7	-	TGTGCCAGCAGCAAAGTGATGGGGCAGGGGAGAACTAGCGGGAGTTGTTTTGCCTACGAGCAGTACTTC	CASSKVMGQGRTSGSCFAYEQYF
14	TRBD2	TRBV6-5	TRBJ2-5	few	TGTGCCAGCAGCTTGACTAGCGGGAAAGAGACCCAGTACTTC	CASSLTSGKETQYF
15	TRBD1	TRBV7-2	TRBJ1-2	-	TGTGCCAGCAGAGCCGGGACAGGGGTGCAGGGAGGCTACACCTTC	CASRAGTGVQGGYTF
18	TRBD2	TRBV13	TRBJ2-1	-	TGTGCCAGCGGTCCACCGGGACTAGCGGGCACCAGTTACAATGAGCAGTTCTTC	CASGPPGLAGTSYNEQFF
21	-	TRBV28	TRBJ2-2	-	TGTGCCAGCAGTCCCTGGACAGGGGGAGGAGCGGGAGGGGCGAACACCGGGGAGCTGTTTTTT	CASSPWTGGGAGGANTGELFF
16	TRBD2	TRBV28	TRBJ2-1	-	TGTGCCAGCGGTCAAAGCGGGGCAAGCTCCTACAATGAGCAGTTCTTC	CASGQSGASSYNEQFF
15	-	TRBV1	TRBJ2-7	-	TGCACCAGCAGCCCAGCAGCCGGCCAAAGGTTCCAGCAGTACTTC	CTSSPAAGQRFQQYF
12	-	TRBV2	TRBJ1-5	-	TGTGCCAGCAGCCCCCTCAGGGGTTCCCAGCATTTT	CASSPLRGSQHF
17	TRBD2	TRBV7-3	TRBJ2-1	-	TGTGCCAGCAGCCACAAAGGCGCCGGGACTAGCGGTAATGAGCAGTTCTTC	CASSHKGAGTSGNEQFF
13	-	TRBV7-2	TRBJ2-7	-	TGTGCCAGCAGCTTAGCAGGCAGCTACGAGCAGTACTTC	CASSLAGSYEQYF
18	-	TRBV2	TRBJ1-5	-	TGTGCCAGCAGTGAAGCGCCACCAAGCCGGGCTAGCAATCAGCCCCAGCATTTT	CASSEAPPSRASNQPQHF
15	TRBD1	TRBV7-2	TRBJ1-3	-	TGTGCCAGCAGCTTAGCCGGGACAGAACGAAACACCATATATTTT	CASSLAGTERNTIYF
13	-	TRBV6-5	TRBJ2-7	-	TGTGCCAGCAGTACCTCAGGAGCCTACGAGCAGTACTTC	CASSTSGAYEQYF
15	TRBD1	TRBV19	TRBJ2-5	-	TGTGCCAGTAGTCCCTTGGACAGGGGGGTTCGGACCCAGTACTTC	CASSPLDRGVRTQYF